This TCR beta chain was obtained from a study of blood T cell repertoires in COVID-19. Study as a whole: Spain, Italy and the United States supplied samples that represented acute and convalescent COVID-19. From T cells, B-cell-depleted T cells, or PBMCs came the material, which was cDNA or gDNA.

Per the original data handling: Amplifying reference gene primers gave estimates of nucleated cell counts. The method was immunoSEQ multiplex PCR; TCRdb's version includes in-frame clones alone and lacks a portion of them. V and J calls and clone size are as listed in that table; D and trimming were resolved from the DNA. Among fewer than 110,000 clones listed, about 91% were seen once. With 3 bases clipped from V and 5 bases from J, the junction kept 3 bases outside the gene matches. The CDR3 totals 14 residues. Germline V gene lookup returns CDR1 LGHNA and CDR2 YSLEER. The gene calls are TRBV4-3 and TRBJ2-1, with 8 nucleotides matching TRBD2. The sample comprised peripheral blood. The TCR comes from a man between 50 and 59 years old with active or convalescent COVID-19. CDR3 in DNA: TGCGCCAGCAGCCACATAGCGGGGAACAATGAGCAGTTCTTC. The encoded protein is CASSHIAGNNEQFF.